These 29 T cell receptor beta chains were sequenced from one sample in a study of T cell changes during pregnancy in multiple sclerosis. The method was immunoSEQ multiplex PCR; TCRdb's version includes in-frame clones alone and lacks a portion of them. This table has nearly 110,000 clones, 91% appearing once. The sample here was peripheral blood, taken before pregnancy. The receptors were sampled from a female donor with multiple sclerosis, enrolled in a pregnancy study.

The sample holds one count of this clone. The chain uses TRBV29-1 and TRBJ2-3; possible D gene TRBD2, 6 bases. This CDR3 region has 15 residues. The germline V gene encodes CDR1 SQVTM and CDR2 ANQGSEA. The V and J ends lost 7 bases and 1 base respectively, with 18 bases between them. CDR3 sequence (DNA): TGCAGCGCCATCTCTTGGGGGGAAGGCACAGATACGCAGTATTTT. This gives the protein CSAISWGEGTDTQYF.

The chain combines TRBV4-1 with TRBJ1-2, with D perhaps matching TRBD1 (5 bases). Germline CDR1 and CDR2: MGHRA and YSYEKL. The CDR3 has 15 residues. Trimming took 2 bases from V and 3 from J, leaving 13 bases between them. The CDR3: CASSQQRGNYYGYTF. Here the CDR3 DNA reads TGCGCCAGCAGCCAACAACGGGGGAACTACTATGGCTACACCTTC.

CDR3 sequence: CASSPTPSGVGETQYF. The CDR3 DNA follows: TGTGCCAGCAGCCCCACCCCATCGGGAGTGGGGGAGACCCAGTACTTC. This chain joins TRBV7-3 and TRBJ2-5; D possibly corresponds to TRBD2 (6 bases). V lost 5 bases and J lost 5, with 21 bases in between. CDR3 length: 16 residues. Germline lookup yields CDR1 SGHTA and CDR2 FQGTGA.

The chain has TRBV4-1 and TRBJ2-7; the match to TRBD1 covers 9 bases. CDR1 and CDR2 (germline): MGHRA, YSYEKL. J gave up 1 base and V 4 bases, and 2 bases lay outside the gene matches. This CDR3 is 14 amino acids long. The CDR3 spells CASSLDRGSYEQYF. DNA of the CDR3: TGCGCCAGCAGCCTGGACAGGGGTTCCTACGAGCAGTACTTC.

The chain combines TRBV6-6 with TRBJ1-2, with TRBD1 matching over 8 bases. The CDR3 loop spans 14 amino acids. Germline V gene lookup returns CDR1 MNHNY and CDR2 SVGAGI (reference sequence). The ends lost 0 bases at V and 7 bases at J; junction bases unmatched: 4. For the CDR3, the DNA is TGTGCCAGCAGTTACTCTCAGGGGGCGGTTGGCTACACCTTC. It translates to CASSYSQGAVGYTF.

In nucleotides, the CDR3 is TGCGCCAGCAGCCAAGATTGGGGCGTGGTAACTAATGAAAAACTGTTTTTT. Its translation: CASSQDWGVVTNEKLFF. The chain has TRBV4-1 and TRBJ1-4, with a weak D call TRBD1 (5 bases). The CDR3 loop spans 17 amino acids. CDR1 MGHRA and CDR2 YSYEKL come from the germline V gene. V was shortened by 0 bases and J by 1 base, with 12 bases between the two germline ends.

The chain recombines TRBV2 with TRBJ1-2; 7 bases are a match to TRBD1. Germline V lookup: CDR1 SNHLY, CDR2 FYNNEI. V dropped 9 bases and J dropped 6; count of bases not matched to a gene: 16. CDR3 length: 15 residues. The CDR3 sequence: CASLGTAAGDDGYTF. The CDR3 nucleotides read TGTGCCAGTCTTGGGACAGCCGCGGGTGATGATGGCTACACCTTC.

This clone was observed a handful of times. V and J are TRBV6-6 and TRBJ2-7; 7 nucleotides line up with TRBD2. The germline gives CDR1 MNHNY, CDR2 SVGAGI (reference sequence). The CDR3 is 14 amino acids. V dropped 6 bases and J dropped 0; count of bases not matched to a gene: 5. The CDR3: CASRERESSYEQYF. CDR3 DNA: TGTGCCAGCAGGGAGCGGGAATCCTCCTACGAGCAGTACTTC.

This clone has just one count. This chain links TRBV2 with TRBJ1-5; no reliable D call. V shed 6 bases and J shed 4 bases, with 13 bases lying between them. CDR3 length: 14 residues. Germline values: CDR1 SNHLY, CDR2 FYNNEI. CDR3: CASRMLGRNQPQHF. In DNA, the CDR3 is TGTGCCAGCAGAATGCTAGGCCGTAATCAGCCCCAGCATTTT.

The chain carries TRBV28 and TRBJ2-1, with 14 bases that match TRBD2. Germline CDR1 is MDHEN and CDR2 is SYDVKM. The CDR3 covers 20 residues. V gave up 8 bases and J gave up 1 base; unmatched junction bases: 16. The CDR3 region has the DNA TGTGCCAGCGGGGGATCGCCGGGACTAGCGGGAGTTTGGTCCTACAATGAGCAGTTCTTC. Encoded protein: CASGGSPGLAGVWSYNEQFF.

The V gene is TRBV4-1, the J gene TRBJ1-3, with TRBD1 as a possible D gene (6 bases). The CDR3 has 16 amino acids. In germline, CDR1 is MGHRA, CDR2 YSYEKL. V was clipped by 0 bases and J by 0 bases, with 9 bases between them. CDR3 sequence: CASSQEGAGSGNTIYF. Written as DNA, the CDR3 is TGCGCCAGCAGCCAAGAGGGGGCAGGCTCTGGAAACACCATATATTTT.

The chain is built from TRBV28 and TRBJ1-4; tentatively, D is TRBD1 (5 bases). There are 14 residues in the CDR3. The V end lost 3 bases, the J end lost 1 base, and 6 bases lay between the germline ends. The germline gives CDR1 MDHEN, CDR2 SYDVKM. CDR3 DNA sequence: TGTGCCAGCAGTTTCCAGGGAACTAATGAAAAACTGTTTTTT. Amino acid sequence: CASSFQGTNEKLFF.

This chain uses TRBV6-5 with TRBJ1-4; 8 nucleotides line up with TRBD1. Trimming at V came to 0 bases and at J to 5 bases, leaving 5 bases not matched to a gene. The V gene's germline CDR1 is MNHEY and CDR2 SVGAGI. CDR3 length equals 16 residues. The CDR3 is CASSYSKTGGNEKLFF. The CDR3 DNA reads TGTGCCAGCAGTTACTCGAAAACAGGGGGGAATGAAAAACTGTTTTTT.

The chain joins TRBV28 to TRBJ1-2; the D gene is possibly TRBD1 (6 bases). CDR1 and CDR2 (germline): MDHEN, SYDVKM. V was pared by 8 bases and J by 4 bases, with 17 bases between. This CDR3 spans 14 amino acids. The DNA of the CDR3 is TGTGCCAGCGTGTTGATGGGGGCGAGCTATGGCTACACCTTC. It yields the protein CASVLMGASYGYTF.

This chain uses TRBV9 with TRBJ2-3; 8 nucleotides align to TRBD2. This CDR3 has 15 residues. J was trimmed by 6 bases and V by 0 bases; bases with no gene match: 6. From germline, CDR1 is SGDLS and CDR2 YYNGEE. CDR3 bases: TGTGCCAGCAGCGTAGGAATTAGCGGGAAGGATACGCAGTATTTT. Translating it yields CASSVGISGKDTQYF.

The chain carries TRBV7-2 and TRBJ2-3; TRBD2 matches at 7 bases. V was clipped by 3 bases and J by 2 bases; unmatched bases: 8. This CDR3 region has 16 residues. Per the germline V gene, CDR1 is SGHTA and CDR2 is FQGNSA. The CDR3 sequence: CASSFGIQRDTDTQYF. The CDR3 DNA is TGTGCCAGCAGCTTTGGAATTCAGCGGGACACAGATACGCAGTATTTT.

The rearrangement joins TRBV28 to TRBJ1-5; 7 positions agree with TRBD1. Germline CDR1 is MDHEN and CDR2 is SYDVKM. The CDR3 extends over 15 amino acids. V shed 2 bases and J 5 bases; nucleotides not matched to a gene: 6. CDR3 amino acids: CASSLEGATDQPQHF. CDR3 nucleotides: TGTGCCAGCAGTTTAGAGGGGGCCACGGATCAGCCCCAGCATTTT.

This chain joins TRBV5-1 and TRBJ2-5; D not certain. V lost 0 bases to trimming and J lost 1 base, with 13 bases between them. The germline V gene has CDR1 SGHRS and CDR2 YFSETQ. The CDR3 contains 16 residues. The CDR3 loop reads CASSLAELSGQETQYF. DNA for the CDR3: TGCGCCAGCAGCTTGGCGGAGTTGTCGGGCCAAGAGACCCAGTACTTC.

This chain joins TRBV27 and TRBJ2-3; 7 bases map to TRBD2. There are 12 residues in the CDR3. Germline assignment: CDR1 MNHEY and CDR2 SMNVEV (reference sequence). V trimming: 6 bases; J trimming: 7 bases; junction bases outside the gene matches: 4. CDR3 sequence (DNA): TGTGCCAGCAGGCCCGGGGGGAATACGCAGTATTTT. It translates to CASRPGGNTQYF.

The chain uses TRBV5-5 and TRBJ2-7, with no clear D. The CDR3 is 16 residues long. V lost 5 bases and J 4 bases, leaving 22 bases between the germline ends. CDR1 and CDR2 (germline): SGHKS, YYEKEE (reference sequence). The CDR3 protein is CASSPLAGSSTYEQYF. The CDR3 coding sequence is TGTGCCAGCAGTCCCCTGGCCGGTAGTTCGACTTACGAGCAGTACTTC.

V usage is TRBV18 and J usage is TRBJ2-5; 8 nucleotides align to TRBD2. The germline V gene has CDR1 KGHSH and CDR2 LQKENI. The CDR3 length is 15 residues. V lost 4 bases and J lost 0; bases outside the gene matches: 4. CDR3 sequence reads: CASSLQREYQETQYF. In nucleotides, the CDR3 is TGTGCCAGCTCACTCCAGCGGGAGTACCAAGAGACCCAGTACTTC. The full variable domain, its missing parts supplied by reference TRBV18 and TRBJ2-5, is NAGVMQNPRHLVRRRGQEARLRCSPMKGHSHVYWYRQLPEEGLKFMVYLQKENIIDESGMPKERFSAEFPKEGPSILRIQQVVRGDSAAYFCASSLQREYQETQYFGPGTRLLVL.

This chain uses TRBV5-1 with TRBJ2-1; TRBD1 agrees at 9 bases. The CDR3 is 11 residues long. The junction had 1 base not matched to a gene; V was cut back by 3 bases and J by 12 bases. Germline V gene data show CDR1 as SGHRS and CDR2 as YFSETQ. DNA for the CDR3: TGCGCCAGCAGCTCGGGACAGGGGCAGTTCTTC. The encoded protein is CASSSGQGQFF.

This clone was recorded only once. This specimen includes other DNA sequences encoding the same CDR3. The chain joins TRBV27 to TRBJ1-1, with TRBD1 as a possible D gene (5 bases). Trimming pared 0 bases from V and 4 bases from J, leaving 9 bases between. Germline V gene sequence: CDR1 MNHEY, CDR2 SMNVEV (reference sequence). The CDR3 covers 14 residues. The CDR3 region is CASSLSRGGTEAFF. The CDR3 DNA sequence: TGTGCCAGCAGTTTATCAAGGGGTGGCACTGAAGCTTTCTTT.

In DNA form, the CDR3 reads TGTGCCAGTAGTAGGGAATCACTAGCGGACCCTTTCTACGAGCAGTACTTC. Encoded protein: CASSRESLADPFYEQYF. This chain uses TRBV19 with TRBJ2-7; TRBD2 agrees at 8 bases. The CDR3 is made up of 17 amino acids. The germline CDR1 and CDR2 sequences are LNHDA and SQIVND (reference sequence). V was clipped by 4 bases and J by 3 bases; unmatched bases: 14.

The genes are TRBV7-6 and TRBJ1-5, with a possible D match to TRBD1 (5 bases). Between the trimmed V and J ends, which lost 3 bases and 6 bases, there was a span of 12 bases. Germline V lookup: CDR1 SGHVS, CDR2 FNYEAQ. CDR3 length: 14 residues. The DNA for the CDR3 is TGTGCCAGCAGCTTGGGGGGTAGGAGTCAGCCCCAGCATTTT. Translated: CASSLGGRSQPQHF.

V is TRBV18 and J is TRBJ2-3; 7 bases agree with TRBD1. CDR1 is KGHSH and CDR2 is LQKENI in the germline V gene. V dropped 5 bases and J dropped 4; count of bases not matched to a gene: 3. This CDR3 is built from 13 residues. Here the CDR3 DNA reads TGTGCCAGCTCAACTACAGGGGCAGATACGCAGTATTTT. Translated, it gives CASSTTGADTQYF.

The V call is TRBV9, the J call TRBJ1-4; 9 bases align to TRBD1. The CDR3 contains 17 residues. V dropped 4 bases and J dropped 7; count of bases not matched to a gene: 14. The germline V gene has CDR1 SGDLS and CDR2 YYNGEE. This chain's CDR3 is CASSPRGGGQGFEKLFF. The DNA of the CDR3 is TGTGCCAGCAGCCCGAGAGGCGGGGGACAGGGCTTTGAAAAACTGTTTTTT.

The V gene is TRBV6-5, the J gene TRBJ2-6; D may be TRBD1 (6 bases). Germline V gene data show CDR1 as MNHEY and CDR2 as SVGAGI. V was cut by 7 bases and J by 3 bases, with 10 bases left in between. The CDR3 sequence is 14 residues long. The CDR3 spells CASNRGNGANVLTF. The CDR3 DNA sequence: TGTGCCAGCAATAGGGGGAATGGGGCCAACGTCCTGACTTTC.

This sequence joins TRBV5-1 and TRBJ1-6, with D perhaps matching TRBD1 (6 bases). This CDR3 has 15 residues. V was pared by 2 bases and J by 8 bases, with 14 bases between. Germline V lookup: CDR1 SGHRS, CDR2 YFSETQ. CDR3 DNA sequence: TGCGCCAGCAGCTTACAGGGCTTAGGGGATTCACCCCTCCACTTT. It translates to CASSLQGLGDSPLHF.